The clone carrying this T cell receptor beta chain was seen a few times. The antigen remains undetermined. This sample was taken from a study of T cell responses to AZD1222 COVID-19 vaccine. The repertoire was sequenced with immunoSEQ multiplex PCR; TCRdb's copy has only in-frame clones and lacks some. The sample carries 120,000 to 150,000 clones, 75% to 90% recorded once. Study-wide findings and caveats: Donor demographics were predominantly white British with a female majority; clonal diversity may be underestimated. With dominance at 160-218 and 743-854, vaccine-associated CD4 TCRs spanned spike. Among AZD1222 vaccinees, only six were seropositive at baseline.

Looked up from germline, CDR1 is SGHVS and CDR2 is FQNEAQ. V shed 5 bases, J shed 3 bases, and the junction held 6 bases outside the gene matches. CDR3 length equals 15 residues. The starting material was peripheral blood, obtained on day 0 of MenACWY control vaccination. The V gene is TRBV7-8, the J gene TRBJ2-1, with 8 bases aligning to TRBD2. The TCR was taken from an adult in good health. CDR3 sequence: CASSAGGAGYNEQFF. CDR3 in DNA: TGTGCCAGCAGCGCCGGGGGGGCCGGCTACAATGAGCAGTTCTTC.